This entry lists 2 T cell receptor beta chains sequenced from one sample in a study of siplizumab effects on memory and regulatory T cells. Clones were sequenced by immunoSEQ multiplex PCR, and TCRdb holds only the in-frame ones, with some missing. The table has roughly 120,000 clones, about 90% seen once. Sequences were obtained from Tregs sorted from blood. The receptors shown here come from a human donor in good health.

This clone is a singleton in its sample. This chain joins TRBV7-8 and TRBJ2-1; no reliable D call. Germline-derived CDR1 and CDR2 are SGHVS and FQNEAQ. The CDR3 sequence is 11 residues long. Trimming pared 3 bases from V and 7 bases from J, leaving 4 bases between. This chain's CDR3 is CASSLRNEQFF. CDR3 in DNA: TGTGCCAGCAGCTTGAGAAATGAGCAGTTCTTC.

The rearrangement uses TRBV18 and TRBJ1-2; no clear D gene. V was clipped by 0 bases and J by 7 bases, with 6 bases between them. The CDR3 length is 12 residues. Germline-derived CDR1 and CDR2 are KGHSH and LQKENI. This CDR3 reads CASSPPSPGYTF. The CDR3 nucleotides are TGTGCCAGCTCACCACCGAGTCCTGGCTACACCTTC.